The sequence of this T cell receptor beta chain was determined in a study of blood T cell repertoires in COVID-19. Generated by immunoSEQ multiplex PCR, the TCRdb table keeps only in-frame clones and is missing some. The data contain some 95,000 clones, around 90% of them singletons. V shed 0 bases and J shed 5 bases, with 5 bases lying between them. This CDR3 spans 13 amino acids. The germline V gene encodes CDR1 MNHNS and CDR2 SASEGT. The TCR was taken from a human donor with active COVID-19. The donor label of this sample is uncertain. The sequenced sample was peripheral blood. The chain has TRBV6-1 and TRBJ2-1, with D possibly being TRBD2 (5 bases). DNA of the CDR3: TGTGCCAGCAGTGAAGCGAGGGACAATGAGCAGTTCTTC. Translating it yields CASSEARDNEQFF.